This T cell receptor beta chain was found in a study of identical twins. Points from the study as a whole: Excess low generation probability was seen in twin-shared out-of-frame alpha sequences. The conclusions drew on cross-sectional statistical analysis instead of tracking the same donors. Cord blood beta clonotypes present at high abundance carried fewer insertions; no such pattern appeared in memory repertoires.

cDNA carried unique molecular identifiers, and a universal primer site was added by template switching. MiXCR, run by TCRdb on the 5' RACE reads, gives a single entry per CDR3 protein. The data contain about 530,000 distinct CDR3 sequences, approximately 20% of them seen just once; the ten biggest clones take up about 0.5%. Between the trimmed V and J ends, which lost 6 bases and 6 bases, there was a span of 23 bases. This CDR3 is 16 amino acids long. The V gene's germline CDR1 is SGHRS and CDR2 YFSETQ. In its sample, this clonotype was seen a few times. Its antigen remains unidentified. The same sample was also studied in work on yellow fever vaccine responses in identical twins.

The TCR originated in a woman between 18 and 29 years old in good health. The V and J genes are TRBV5-1 and TRBJ2-3, with D tentatively TRBD1 or TRBD2 (7 bases each). Sequences were obtained from CD4+ T cells sorted from blood. The CDR3 loop reads CASTLGGAWGQDTQYF. CDR3 sequence (DNA): TGCGCCAGCACCCTGGGGGGGGCCTGGGGACAGGATACGCAGTATTTT.